This TCR beta chain stems from a study of OX40 agonist ivuxolimab in advanced cancers. Overall study: Ivuxolimab is an agonistic anti-OX40 (CD134) antibody, and patients were treated with it. Notes on the study in general: Researchers did not determine the expanded peripheral T cells' antigen specificity. Doses of 0.1 to 3.0 mg/kg were accompanied by clonal expansion of CD4+ and CD8+ blood T cells by week 6.

This CDR3 spans 16 amino acids. Trimming took 6 bases from V and 1 from J, leaving 16 bases between them. Germline loops: CDR1 KGHSH, CDR2 LQKENI. Note on this clone: Its antigen remains unknown.

The data were produced by immunoSEQ multiplex PCR, yet TCRdb's version contains in-frame clones alone and is incomplete. Of 55,000 to 65,000 clones in the sample, approximately 79% were seen once. The genes are TRBV18 and TRBJ1-5; possibly TRBD1 for D (5 bases). This TCR came from an adult with an advanced solid tumor such as melanoma, head and neck, liver or kidney cancer. This specimen consisted of CD4+ or CD8+ T cells sorted from blood, obtained in a trial of the OX40 agonist ivuxolimab. This chain's CDR3 is CASSPYLGASNQPQHF. CDR3 nucleotides: TGTGCCAGCTCCCCCTACCTCGGGGCGAGCAATCAGCCCCAGCATTTT.